This record concerns one T cell receptor beta chain sequence. This CDR3 comprises 14 residues. V dropped 4 bases and J dropped 4; count of bases not matched to a gene: 4. From germline, CDR1 is SGHNT and CDR2 YYREEE (reference sequence). The data belong to a study of control samples from healthy donors and cancer patients. Sequencing used immunoSEQ multiplex PCR; TCRdb keeps in-frame clones, though not all of them. The profile shows fewer than 500,000 clones, roughly 90% of them singletons. Sequenced sample: PBMCs. The chain couples TRBV5-4 to TRBJ2-7; 11 bases are shared with TRBD1. This sequence was found in a man aged 40-49 years with head and neck cancer. The CDR3 sequence is CASSIGQGAYEQYF. The CDR3 DNA follows: TGTGCCAGCAGCATTGGACAGGGGGCTTACGAGCAGTACTTC.